This TCR beta chain emerged from a study of identical twins. TCRdb processed the 5' RACE reads anew with MiXCR; each CDR3 protein has one entry. The sample lists hundreds of thousands of distinct CDR3 sequences, 12% occurring once. The CDR3 runs 15 residues. Trimming cost V 6 bases and J 1 base; bases outside gene matches: 4. Looked up from germline, CDR1 is SNHLY and CDR2 is FYNNEI. These sequences were also reported in another study, on yellow fever vaccine responses in identical twins.

The J gene is TRBJ2-5, the V gene TRBV2; TRBD2 matches at 11 bases. The receptor comes from a woman between 18 and 30 years old in good health. The sequencing input was PBMCs. The CDR3 here is CASRFGTSGQETQYF. The CDR3 DNA sequence: TGTGCCAGCAGATTTGGGACTAGCGGCCAAGAGACCCAGTACTTC.